A single sample is the source of the 22 T cell receptor beta chains below, sequenced in a study of tumor-infiltrating lymphocytes in localized non-small cell lung cancer. Repertoires were generated with immunoSEQ multiplex PCR, while TCRdb's copy carries only in-frame clones and drops some. Of roughly 14,000 clones listed, 65% to 75% are singletons. The sample consisted of lung tumor tissue. The source is a human donor with non-small cell lung cancer.

The chain recombines TRBV6-1 with TRBJ2-7; TRBD1 matches 10 bases. Germline values: CDR1 MNHNS, CDR2 SASEGT. This CDR3 is 16 amino acids long. Trimming cost V 0 bases and J 5 bases; bases outside gene matches: 7. CDR3 sequence: CASSEAQGQGRHEQYF. The CDR3 nucleotides are TGTGCCAGCAGTGAAGCGCAGGGACAGGGGCGACACGAGCAGTACTTC.

This clone was seen once. V usage is TRBV7-8 and J usage is TRBJ1-1; D may be TRBD1 (6 bases). The length of the CDR3 is 16 residues. Germline assignment: CDR1 SGHVS and CDR2 FQNEAQ. V lost 6 bases and J lost 0, with 17 bases in between. CDR3 DNA: TGTGCCAGCAGGCTAACAGGGTTTAATTTGAACACTGAAGCTTTCTTT. It encodes CASRLTGFNLNTEAFF.

The chain links TRBV19 to TRBJ1-1, with 7 nucleotides matching TRBD1. J lost 3 bases, V lost 3 bases, and 1 base had no gene match. The CDR3 sequence is 13 residues long. Germline CDR1 and CDR2: LNHDA and SQIVND (reference sequence). CDR3 bases: TGTGCCAGTAGTATTACAGGGGACACTGAAGCTTTCTTT. It is translated as CASSITGDTEAFF.

This clone was seen a handful of times. The gene calls are TRBV6-6 and TRBJ2-2; D gene uncertain. This CDR3 contains 15 residues. The V end lost 0 bases, the J end lost 2 bases, and 7 bases lay between the germline ends. Looked up from germline, CDR1 is MNHNY and CDR2 is SVGAGI (reference sequence). CDR3 sequence: CASSYSRANTGELFF. The CDR3 bases are TGTGCCAGCAGTTACTCGAGAGCCAACACCGGGGAGCTGTTTTTT.

The CDR3 loop is CASSYGGQYEQYF. CDR3 sequence (DNA): TGTGCCAGCAGTTACGGAGGGCAGTACGAGCAGTACTTC. The chain is built from TRBV6-5 and TRBJ2-7, with a possible D match to TRBD2 (6 bases). Trimming pared 2 bases from V and 4 bases from J, leaving 9 bases between. This CDR3 region has 13 residues. Germline V gene lookup returns CDR1 MNHEY and CDR2 SVGAGI.

This chain uses TRBV13 with TRBJ2-3; tentatively, D is TRBD2 (5 bases). The CDR3 has 15 amino acids. Germline V gene data show CDR1 as PRHDT and CDR2 as FYEKMQ (reference sequence). Trimming removed 1 base at V and 2 bases at J, with 10 bases between. CDR3 sequence reads: CASSLVRDTTDTQYF. CDR3 nucleotides: TGTGCCAGCAGCTTAGTCCGGGATACCACAGATACGCAGTATTTT.

This chain joins TRBV7-2 and TRBJ1-5, with a weak D call TRBD1 (6 bases). Germline V gene lookup returns CDR1 SGHTA and CDR2 FQGNSA. This CDR3 is 14 amino acids long. Trimming pared 1 base from V and 5 bases from J, leaving 9 bases between. Here the CDR3 reads CASSLGQAHQPQHF. In DNA form, the CDR3 reads TGTGCCAGCAGCTTAGGACAGGCCCATCAGCCCCAGCATTTT.

This rearrangement joins TRBV30 to TRBJ2-3; the D gene is possibly TRBD2 (5 bases). V lost 4 bases and J lost 2, with 10 bases in between. Per the germline V gene, CDR1 is GTSNPN and CDR2 is SVGIG (reference sequence). The CDR3 spans 13 residues. The CDR3, as DNA: TGTGCCTGGACCGGACTGTACACAGATACGCAGTATTTT. Translated: CAWTGLYTDTQYF.

The chain links TRBV6-1 to TRBJ2-1; 9 nucleotides line up with TRBD2. The CDR3 consists of 14 residues. The junction had 8 bases not matched to a gene; V was cut back by 7 bases and J by 7 bases. Per germline, CDR1 MNHNS and CDR2 SASEGT. In nucleotides, the CDR3 is TGTGCCAGCAAAAGAGAGCTAGCGGGGAATGAGCAGTTCTTC. Encoded protein: CASKRELAGNEQFF.

The chain is built from TRBV11-2 and TRBJ1-6; TRBD1 aligns across 7 bases. This CDR3 is built from 15 residues. The germline CDR1 and CDR2 sequences are SGHAT and FQNNGV. Losses at the gene ends were 5 bases for V and 3 bases for J; bases not matched to a gene: 4. The CDR3: CASSPGTDYNSPLHF. CDR3 nucleotides: TGTGCCAGCAGCCCCGGGACAGACTATAATTCACCCCTCCACTTT.

The chain joins TRBV28 to TRBJ2-6, with D possibly being TRBD1 or TRBD2 (5 bases each). Between the trimmed V and J ends, which lost 7 bases and 1 base, there was a span of 11 bases. The CDR3 covers 15 residues. Germline CDR1 reads MDHEN; CDR2 reads SYDVKM. The CDR3 DNA is TGTGCCAGCACAACGGGGCGGTCTGGGGCCAACGTCCTGACTTTC. This sequence encodes CASTTGRSGANVLTF.

The gene calls are TRBV15 and TRBJ1-5, with 7 bases that match TRBD1. CDR1 and CDR2 (germline): LNHNV, YYDKDF (reference sequence). The CDR3 consists of 18 residues. The J segment lost 0 bases and the V segment lost 0 bases, leaving 8 bases of the junction unmatched. The CDR3 nucleotides read TGTGCCACCAGCAGAGAGCAGGGGGGGGCGAATAGCAATCAGCCCCAGCATTTT. Translated, it gives CATSREQGGANSNQPQHF.

The CDR3 reads CASSPTGTGGWYGYTF. The CDR3, as DNA: TGTGCCAGCAGCCCCACCGGGACAGGGGGATGGTATGGCTACACCTTC. The chain carries TRBV14 and TRBJ1-2; 11 nucleotides agree with TRBD1. V lost 4 bases to trimming and J lost 5 bases; unmatched junction nucleotides: 9. Germline CDR1 and CDR2: SGHDN and FVKESK. The CDR3 covers 16 residues.

This clone was counted a few times. The rearrangement links TRBV18 to TRBJ1-5, with D uncertain. Trimming removed 1 base from V and 0 bases from J, with 7 bases in between. The CDR3 extends over 15 amino acids. From germline, CDR1 is KGHSH and CDR2 LQKENI. CDR3 amino acids: CASSPLGNSNQPQHF. The DNA for the CDR3 is TGTGCCAGCTCACCACTAGGGAATAGCAATCAGCCCCAGCATTTT. Together with reference TRBV18 and TRBJ1-5, the CDR3 gives the full variable domain: NAGVMQNPRHLVRRRGQEARLRCSPMKGHSHVYWYRQLPEEGLKFMVYLQKENIIDESGMPKERFSAEFPKEGPSILRIQQVVRGDSAAYFCASSPLGNSNQPQHFGDGTRLSIL.

This clone was counted once. V and J are TRBV19 and TRBJ2-1; tentatively, D is TRBD1 (6 bases). The CDR3 is 15 residues long. Germline V gene data show CDR1 as LNHDA and CDR2 as SQIVND (reference sequence). Trimming shortened V by 0 bases and J by 9 bases, and 15 bases separated the two germline ends. CDR3 residues: CASSIDLWGRGEQFF. CDR3 nucleotide sequence: TGTGCCAGTAGTATAGATCTGTGGGGGCGCGGTGAGCAGTTCTTC.

The table lists this clone with a few counts. V and J are TRBV18 and TRBJ1-4; 7 bases agree with TRBD1. Trimming took 5 bases from V and 8 from J; bases not matched to a gene: 11. This CDR3 is built from 15 residues. Per the germline V gene, CDR1 is KGHSH and CDR2 is LQKENI. Written as DNA, the CDR3 is TGTGCCAGCTCAGAACGAGGGGGCGAAGGCGAAAAACTGTTTTTT. It specifies CASSERGGEGEKLFF.

This rearrangement joins TRBV2 to TRBJ1-2, with a tentative D call TRBD1 (6 bases). CDR1 is SNHLY, CDR2 FYNNEI, per germline. The CDR3 length is 13 residues. V lost 6 bases and J lost 2, with 10 bases in between. The CDR3 sequence is CASSEGGNYGYTF. In DNA form, the CDR3 reads TGTGCCAGCAGCGAGGGGGGGAACTATGGCTACACCTTC.

V is TRBV28 and J is TRBJ2-5; TRBD2 matches 9 bases. The CDR3 runs to 18 residues. The germline V gene has CDR1 MDHEN and CDR2 SYDVKM. J gave up 2 bases and V 1 base, and 11 bases lay outside the gene matches. The CDR3 bases are TGTGCCAGCAGTTTATCCCTAGCGGGGACCCCTGGGCAAGAGACCCAGTACTTC. Translated: CASSLSLAGTPGQETQYF.

This chain connects TRBV7-5 to TRBJ2-7. TRBV7-5 is assigned pseudogene status. This CDR3 spans 15 amino acids. CDR3 region: CVRSQSRAEAYEQYF. For the CDR3, the DNA is TGTGTCAGAAGCCAAAGTCGGGCGGAAGCCTACGAGCAGTACTTC.

Here the CDR3 reads CASSPQGHFTEAFF. CDR3 nucleotide sequence: TGTGCCAGCTCACCTCAAGGACATTTCACTGAAGCTTTCTTT. The V call is TRBV18, the J call TRBJ1-1, with D maybe TRBD1 (5 bases). Germline lookup yields CDR1 KGHSH and CDR2 LQKENI. This CDR3 is built from 14 residues. V lost 3 bases to trimming and J lost 4 bases, with 12 bases between them.

Of note for this clone: The sample has other DNA sequences that encode this CDR3 too. The chain recombines TRBV18 with TRBJ2-1; the match to TRBD1 covers 8 bases. The CDR3 length is 15 residues. Germline V gene lookup returns CDR1 KGHSH and CDR2 LQKENI. V shed 4 bases and J 4 bases; nucleotides not matched to a gene: 6. The CDR3 sequence is CASSQGQGEYNEQFF. The CDR3 DNA reads as TGTGCCAGCTCACAAGGACAGGGAGAATACAATGAGCAGTTCTTC.

The chain recombines TRBV19 with TRBJ1-2, with TRBD1 as a possible D gene (6 bases). The CDR3 runs to 20 residues. With 5 bases removed from V and 2 bases from J, the gap between germline ends came to 30 bases. CDR1 is LNHDA and CDR2 is SQIVND in the germline V gene (reference sequence). CDR3 sequence reads: CASSLKDTYRDGTMNYGYTF. For the CDR3, the DNA is TGTGCCAGTAGTCTGAAAGACACGTATCGTGACGGGACAATGAACTATGGCTACACCTTC.